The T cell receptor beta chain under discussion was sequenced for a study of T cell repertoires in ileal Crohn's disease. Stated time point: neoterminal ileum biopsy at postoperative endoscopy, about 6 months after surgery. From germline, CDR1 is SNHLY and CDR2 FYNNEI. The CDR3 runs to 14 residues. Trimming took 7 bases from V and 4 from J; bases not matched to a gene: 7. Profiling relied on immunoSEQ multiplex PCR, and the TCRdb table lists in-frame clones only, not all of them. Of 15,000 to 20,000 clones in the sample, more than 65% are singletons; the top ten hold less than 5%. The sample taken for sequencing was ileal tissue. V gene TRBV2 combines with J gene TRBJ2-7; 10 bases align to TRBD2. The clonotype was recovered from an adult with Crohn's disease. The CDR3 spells CASKASGRVYEQYF. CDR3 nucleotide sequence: TGTGCCAGCAAAGCGAGCGGGAGGGTTTACGAGCAGTACTTC.